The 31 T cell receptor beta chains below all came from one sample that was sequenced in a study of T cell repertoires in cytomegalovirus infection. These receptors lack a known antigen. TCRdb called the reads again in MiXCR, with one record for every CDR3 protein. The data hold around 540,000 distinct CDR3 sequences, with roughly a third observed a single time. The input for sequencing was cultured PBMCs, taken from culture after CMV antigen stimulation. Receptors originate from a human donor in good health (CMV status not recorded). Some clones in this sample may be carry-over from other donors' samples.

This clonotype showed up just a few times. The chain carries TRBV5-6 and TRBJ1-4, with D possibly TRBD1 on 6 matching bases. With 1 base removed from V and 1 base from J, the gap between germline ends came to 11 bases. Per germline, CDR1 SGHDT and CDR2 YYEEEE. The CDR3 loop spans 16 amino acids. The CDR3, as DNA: TGTGCCAGCAGCTTGACGGGGGGCATAACTAATGAAAAACTGTTTTTT. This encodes CASSLTGGITNEKLFF.

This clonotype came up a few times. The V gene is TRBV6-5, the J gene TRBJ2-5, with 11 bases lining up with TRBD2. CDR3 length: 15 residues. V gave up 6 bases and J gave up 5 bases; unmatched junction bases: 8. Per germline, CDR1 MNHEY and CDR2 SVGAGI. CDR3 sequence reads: CASRTSGRLDETQYF. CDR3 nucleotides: TGTGCCAGCAGAACTAGCGGGAGATTAGACGAGACCCAGTACTTC.

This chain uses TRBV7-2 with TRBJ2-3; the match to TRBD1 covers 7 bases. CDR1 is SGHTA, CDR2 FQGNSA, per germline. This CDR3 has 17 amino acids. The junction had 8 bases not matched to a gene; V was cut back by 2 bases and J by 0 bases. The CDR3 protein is CASSLYYRGSSTDTQYF. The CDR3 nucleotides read TGTGCCAGCAGCTTATACTACAGGGGCTCTAGCACAGATACGCAGTATTTT. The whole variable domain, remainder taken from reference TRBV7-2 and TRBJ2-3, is GAGVSQSPSNKVTEKGKDVELRCDPISGHTALYWYRQSLGQGLEFLIYFQGNSAPDKSGLPSDRFSAERTGGSVSTLTIQRTQQEDSAVYLCASSLYYRGSSTDTQYFGPGTRLTVL.

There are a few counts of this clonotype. Written as DNA, the CDR3 is TGCAGTGCGGGGAGGGATTATGGAAACACCATATATTTT. Translated: CSAGRDYGNTIYF. This chain connects TRBV20-1 to TRBJ1-3; no reliable D call. V lost 6 bases, J lost 3 bases, and 12 bases lay in between. The germline CDR1 and CDR2 sequences are DFQATT and SNEGSKA (reference sequence). The CDR3 runs 13 residues.

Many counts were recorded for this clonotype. CDR3 bases: TGTGCCAGCAGCTCCCGGACAGGGGGGACTTTCTATGGCTACACCTTC. It encodes CASSSRTGGTFYGYTF. The chain couples TRBV7-8 to TRBJ1-2, with TRBD1 matching over 10 bases. Germline CDR1 reads SGHVS; CDR2 reads FQNEAQ. This CDR3 region has 16 residues. J was trimmed by 4 bases and V by 4 bases; bases with no gene match: 9.

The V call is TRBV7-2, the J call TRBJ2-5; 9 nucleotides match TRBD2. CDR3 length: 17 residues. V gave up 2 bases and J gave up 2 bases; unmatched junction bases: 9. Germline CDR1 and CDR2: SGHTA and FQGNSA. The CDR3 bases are TGTGCCAGCAGCTTATTCAGTGGGCTAGCGGGGCAAGAGACCCAGTACTTC. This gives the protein CASSLFSGLAGQETQYF.

CDR3 region: CASGTGVIDNQPQHF. The DNA of the CDR3 is TGTGCCAGCGGAACAGGGGTTATAGACAATCAGCCCCAGCATTTT. The chain joins TRBV28 to TRBJ1-5; 7 nucleotides agree with TRBD1. The V gene's germline CDR1 is MDHEN and CDR2 SYDVKM. With V trimmed by 8 bases and J by 3 bases, 10 bases remained unmatched. This CDR3 comprises 15 residues.

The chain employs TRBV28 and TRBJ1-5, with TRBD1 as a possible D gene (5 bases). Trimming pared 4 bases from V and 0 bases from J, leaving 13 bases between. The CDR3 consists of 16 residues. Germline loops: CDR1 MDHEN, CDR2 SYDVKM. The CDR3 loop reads CASSSGTQGSNQPQHF. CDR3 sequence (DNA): TGTGCCAGCAGTTCTGGGACTCAGGGTAGCAATCAGCCCCAGCATTTT.

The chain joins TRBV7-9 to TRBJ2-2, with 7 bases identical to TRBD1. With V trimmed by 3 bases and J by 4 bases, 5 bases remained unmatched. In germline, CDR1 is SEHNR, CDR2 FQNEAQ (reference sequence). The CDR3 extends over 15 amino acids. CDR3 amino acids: CASSLWGQPTGELFF. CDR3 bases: TGTGCCAGCAGCTTGTGGGGACAGCCCACCGGGGAGCTGTTTTTT.

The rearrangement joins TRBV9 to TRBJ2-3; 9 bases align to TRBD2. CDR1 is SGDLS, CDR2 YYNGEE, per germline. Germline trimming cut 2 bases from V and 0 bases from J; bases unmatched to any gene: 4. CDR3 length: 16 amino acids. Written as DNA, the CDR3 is TGTGCCAGCAGCGTCAAGGCGGGGGGGAGCACAGATACGCAGTATTTT. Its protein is CASSVKAGGSTDTQYF. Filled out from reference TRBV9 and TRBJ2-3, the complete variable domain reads DSGVTQTPKHLITATGQRVTLRCSPRSGDLSVYWYQQSLDQGLQFLIQYYNGEERAKGNILERFSAQQFPDLHSELNLSSLELGDSALYFCASSVKAGGSTDTQYFGPGTRLTVL.

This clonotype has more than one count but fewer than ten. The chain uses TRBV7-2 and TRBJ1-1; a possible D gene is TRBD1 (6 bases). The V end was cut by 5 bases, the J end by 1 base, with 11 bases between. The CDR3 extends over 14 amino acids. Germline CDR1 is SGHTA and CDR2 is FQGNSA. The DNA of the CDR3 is TGTGCCAGCAGCAGGGGGGTCCGGAACACTGAAGCTTTCTTT. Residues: CASSRGVRNTEAFF. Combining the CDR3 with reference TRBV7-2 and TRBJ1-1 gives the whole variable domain GAGVSQSPSNKVTEKGKDVELRCDPISGHTALYWYRQSLGQGLEFLIYFQGNSAPDKSGLPSDRFSAERTGGSVSTLTIQRTQQEDSAVYLCASSRGVRNTEAFFGQGTRLTVV.

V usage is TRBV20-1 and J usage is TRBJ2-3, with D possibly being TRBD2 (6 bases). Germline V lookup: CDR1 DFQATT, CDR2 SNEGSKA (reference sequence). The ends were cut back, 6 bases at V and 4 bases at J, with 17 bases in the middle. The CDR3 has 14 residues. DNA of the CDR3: TGCAGTGCCCAGGGACTCCAAGCGGCAGATACGCAGTATTTT. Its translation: CSAQGLQAADTQYF.

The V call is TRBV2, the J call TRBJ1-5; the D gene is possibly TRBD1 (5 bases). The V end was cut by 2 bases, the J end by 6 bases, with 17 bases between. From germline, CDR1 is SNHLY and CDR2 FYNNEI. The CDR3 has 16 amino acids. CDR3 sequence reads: CASSENLAGSGQPQHF. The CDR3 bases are TGTGCCAGCAGTGAAAATCTGGCAGGGTCAGGTCAGCCCCAGCATTTT.

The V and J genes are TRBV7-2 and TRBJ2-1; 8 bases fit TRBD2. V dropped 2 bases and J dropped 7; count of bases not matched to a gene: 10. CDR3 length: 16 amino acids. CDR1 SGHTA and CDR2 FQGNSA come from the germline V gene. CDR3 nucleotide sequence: TGTGCCAGCAGCTTACAGTCTCTAGCGGGCCAGAATGAGCAGTTCTTC. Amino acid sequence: CASSLQSLAGQNEQFF.

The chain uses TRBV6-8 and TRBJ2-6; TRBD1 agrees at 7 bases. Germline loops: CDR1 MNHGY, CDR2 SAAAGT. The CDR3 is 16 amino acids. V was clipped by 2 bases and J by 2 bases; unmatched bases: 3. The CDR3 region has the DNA TGTGCCAGCAGTTACCGACAGGGTGCTGGGGCCAACGTCCTGACTTTC. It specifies CASSYRQGAGANVLTF.

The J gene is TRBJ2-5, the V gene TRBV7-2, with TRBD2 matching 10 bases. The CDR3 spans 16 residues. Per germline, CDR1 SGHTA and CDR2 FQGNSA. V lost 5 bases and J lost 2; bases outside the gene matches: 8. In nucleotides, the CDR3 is TGTGCCAGCAGCCCGGGACTAGCGCGGCGGCAAGAGACCCAGTACTTC. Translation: CASSPGLARRQETQYF.

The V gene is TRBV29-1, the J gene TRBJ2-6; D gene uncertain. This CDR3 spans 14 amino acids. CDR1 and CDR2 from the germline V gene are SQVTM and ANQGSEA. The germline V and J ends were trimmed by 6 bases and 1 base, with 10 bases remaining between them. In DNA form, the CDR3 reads TGCAGCGTGGCGGTGCAGTCTGGGGCCAACGTCCTGACTTTC. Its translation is CSVAVQSGANVLTF. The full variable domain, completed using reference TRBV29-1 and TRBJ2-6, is SAVISQKPSRDICQRGTSLTIQCQVDSQVTMMFWYRQQPGQSLTLIATANQGSEATYESGFVIDKFPISRPNLTFSTLTVSNMSPEDSSIYLCSVAVQSGANVLTFGAGSRLTVL.

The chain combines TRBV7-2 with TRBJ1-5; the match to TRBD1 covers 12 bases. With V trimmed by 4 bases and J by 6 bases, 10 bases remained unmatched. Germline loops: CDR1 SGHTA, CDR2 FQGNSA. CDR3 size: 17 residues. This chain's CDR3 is CASSSPPGTGGGQPQHF. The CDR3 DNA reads TGTGCCAGCAGCTCACCCCCCGGGACAGGGGGCGGTCAGCCCCAGCATTTT.

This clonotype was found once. CDR3 region: CSAGRPTEPTYEQYF. The DNA of the CDR3 is TGCAGTGCCGGACGCCCAACGGAACCGACCTACGAGCAGTACTTC. The chain recombines TRBV20-1 with TRBJ2-7; the D is unclear. CDR3 length equals 15 residues. The V gene lost 6 bases and the J gene lost 2 bases, with 20 bases spanning the gap. In germline, CDR1 is DFQATT, CDR2 SNEGSKA (reference sequence).

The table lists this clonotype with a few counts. The CDR3 reads CATSRDTATGELFF. CDR3 bases: TGTGCCACCAGCAGAGATACGGCCACCGGGGAGCTGTTTTTT. The rearrangement links TRBV15 to TRBJ2-2; D remains ambiguous. CDR1 is LNHNV and CDR2 is YYDKDF in the germline V gene (reference sequence). CDR3 length: 14 residues. Between the trimmed V and J ends, which lost 0 bases and 4 bases, there was a span of 6 bases.

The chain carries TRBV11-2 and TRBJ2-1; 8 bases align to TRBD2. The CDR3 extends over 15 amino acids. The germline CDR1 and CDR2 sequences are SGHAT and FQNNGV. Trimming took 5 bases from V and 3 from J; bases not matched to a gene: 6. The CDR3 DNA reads TGTGCCAGCAGCCAACTAGCGGAGAGCTACAATGAGCAGTTCTTC. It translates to CASSQLAESYNEQFF.

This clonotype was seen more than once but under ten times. The CDR3 protein is CASSVTSGRFDEQFF. For the CDR3, the DNA is TGTGCCAGCAGCGTGACTAGCGGGAGGTTTGATGAGCAGTTCTTC. The chain employs TRBV9 and TRBJ2-1; 13 positions match TRBD2. Per the germline V gene, CDR1 is SGDLS and CDR2 is YYNGEE. The CDR3 sequence is 15 residues long. The V gene end was trimmed by 2 bases and the J gene end by 8 bases; junction bases not matched to a gene: 4.

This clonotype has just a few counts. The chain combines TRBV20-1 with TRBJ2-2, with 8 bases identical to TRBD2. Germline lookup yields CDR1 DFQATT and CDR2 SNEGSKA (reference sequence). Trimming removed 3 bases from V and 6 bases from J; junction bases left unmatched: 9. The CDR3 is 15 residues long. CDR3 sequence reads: CSARPVAGGPGELFF. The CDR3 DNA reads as TGCAGTGCTAGGCCAGTGGCGGGAGGCCCCGGGGAGCTGTTTTTT.

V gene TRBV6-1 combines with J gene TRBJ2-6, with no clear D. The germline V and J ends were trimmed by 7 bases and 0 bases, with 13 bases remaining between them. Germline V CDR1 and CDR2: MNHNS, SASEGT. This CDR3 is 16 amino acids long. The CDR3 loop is CASISPDRSGANVLTF. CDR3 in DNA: TGTGCCAGCATCTCACCTGATCGCTCTGGGGCCAACGTCCTGACTTTC.

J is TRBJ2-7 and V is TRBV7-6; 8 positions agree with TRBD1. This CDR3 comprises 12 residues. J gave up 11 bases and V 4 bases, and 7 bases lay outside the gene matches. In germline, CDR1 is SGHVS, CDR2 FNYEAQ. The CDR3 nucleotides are TGTGCCAGCAGCTCATCAGGGGGCTTAGAGTACTTC. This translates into CASSSSGGLEYF.

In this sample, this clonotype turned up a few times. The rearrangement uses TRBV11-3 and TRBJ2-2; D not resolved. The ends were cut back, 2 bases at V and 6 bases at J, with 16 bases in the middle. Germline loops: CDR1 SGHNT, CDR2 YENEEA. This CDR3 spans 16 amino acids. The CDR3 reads CASSLPLASHAGELFF. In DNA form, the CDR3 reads TGTGCCAGCAGCTTACCCCTTGCGTCCCACGCCGGGGAGCTGTTTTTT.

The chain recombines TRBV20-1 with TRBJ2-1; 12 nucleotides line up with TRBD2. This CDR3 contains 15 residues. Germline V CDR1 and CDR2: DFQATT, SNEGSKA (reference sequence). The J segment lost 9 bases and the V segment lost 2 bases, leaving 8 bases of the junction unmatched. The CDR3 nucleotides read TGCAGTGCTAGAAAAACGACTAGCGGGAGAGGTGAGCAGTTCTTC. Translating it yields CSARKTTSGRGEQFF.

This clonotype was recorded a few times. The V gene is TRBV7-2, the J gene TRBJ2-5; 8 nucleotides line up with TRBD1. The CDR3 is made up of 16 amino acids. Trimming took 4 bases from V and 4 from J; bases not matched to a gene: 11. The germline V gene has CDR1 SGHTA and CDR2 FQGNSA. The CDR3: CASSSPSGQGGETQYF. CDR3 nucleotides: TGTGCCAGCAGCTCCCCCAGCGGACAGGGTGGAGAGACCCAGTACTTC.

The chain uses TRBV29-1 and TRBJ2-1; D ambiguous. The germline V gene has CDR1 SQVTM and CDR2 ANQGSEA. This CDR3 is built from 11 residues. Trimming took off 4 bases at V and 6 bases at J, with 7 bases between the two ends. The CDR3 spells CSVAHGNEQFF. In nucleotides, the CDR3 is TGCAGCGTTGCCCATGGCAATGAGCAGTTCTTC.

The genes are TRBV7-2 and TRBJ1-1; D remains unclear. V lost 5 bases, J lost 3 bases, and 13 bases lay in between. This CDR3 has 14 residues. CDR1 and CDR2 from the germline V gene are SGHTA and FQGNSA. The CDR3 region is CASSRFGRDTEAFF. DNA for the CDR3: TGTGCCAGCAGCCGCTTCGGAAGGGACACTGAAGCTTTCTTT.

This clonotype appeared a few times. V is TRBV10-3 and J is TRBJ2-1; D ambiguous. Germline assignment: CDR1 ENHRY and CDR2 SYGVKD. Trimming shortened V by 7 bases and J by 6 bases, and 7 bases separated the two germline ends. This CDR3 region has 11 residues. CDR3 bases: TGTGCCATCATGGGGTTCAATGAGCAGTTCTTC. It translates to CAIMGFNEQFF.